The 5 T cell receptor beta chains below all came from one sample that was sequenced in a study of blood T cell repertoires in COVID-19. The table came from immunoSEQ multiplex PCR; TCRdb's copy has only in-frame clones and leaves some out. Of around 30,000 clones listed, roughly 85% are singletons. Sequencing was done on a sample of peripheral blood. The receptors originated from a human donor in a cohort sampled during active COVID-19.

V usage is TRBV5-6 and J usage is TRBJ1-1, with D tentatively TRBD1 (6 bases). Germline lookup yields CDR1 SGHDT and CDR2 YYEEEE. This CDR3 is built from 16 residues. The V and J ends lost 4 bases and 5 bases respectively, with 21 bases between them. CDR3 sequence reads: CASSGFQGTDGTEAFF. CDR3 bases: TGTGCCAGCAGCGGATTCCAGGGGACCGATGGAACTGAAGCTTTCTTT. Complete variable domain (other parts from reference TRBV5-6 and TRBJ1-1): DAGVTQSPTHLIKTRGQQVTLRCSPKSGHDTVSWYQQALGQGPQFIFQYYEEEERQRGNFPDRFSGHQFPNYSSELNVNALLLGDSALYLCASSGFQGTDGTEAFFGQGTRLTVV.

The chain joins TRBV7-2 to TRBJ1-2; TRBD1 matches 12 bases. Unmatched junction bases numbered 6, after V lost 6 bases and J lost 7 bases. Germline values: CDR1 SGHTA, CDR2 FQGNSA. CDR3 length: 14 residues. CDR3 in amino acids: CASSYRDRGLGYTF. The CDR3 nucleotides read TGTGCCAGCAGTTACCGGGACAGGGGGCTTGGCTACACCTTC. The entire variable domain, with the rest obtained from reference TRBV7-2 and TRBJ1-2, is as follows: GAGVSQSPSNKVTEKGKDVELRCDPISGHTALYWYRQSLGQGLEFLIYFQGNSAPDKSGLPSDRFSAERTGGSVSTLTIQRTQQEDSAVYLCASSYRDRGLGYTFGSGTRLTVV.

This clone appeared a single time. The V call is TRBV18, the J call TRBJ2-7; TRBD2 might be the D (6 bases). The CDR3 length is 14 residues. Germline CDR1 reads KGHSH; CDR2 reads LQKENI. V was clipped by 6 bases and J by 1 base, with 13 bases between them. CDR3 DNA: TGTGCCAGCTCGCGGGGACTGACTTCCTACGAGCAGTACTTC. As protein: CASSRGLTSYEQYF.

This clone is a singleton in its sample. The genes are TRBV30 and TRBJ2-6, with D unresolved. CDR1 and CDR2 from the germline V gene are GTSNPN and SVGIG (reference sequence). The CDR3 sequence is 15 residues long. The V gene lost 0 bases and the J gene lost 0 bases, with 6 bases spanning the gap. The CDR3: CAWSVRSSGANVLTF. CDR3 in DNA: TGTGCCTGGAGTGTACGGAGCTCTGGGGCCAACGTCCTGACTTTC.

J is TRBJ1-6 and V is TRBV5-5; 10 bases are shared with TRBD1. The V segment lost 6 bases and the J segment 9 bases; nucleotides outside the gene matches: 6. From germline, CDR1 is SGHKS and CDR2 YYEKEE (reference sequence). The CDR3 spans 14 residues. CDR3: CASTSGTGVSPLHF. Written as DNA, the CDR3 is TGTGCCAGCACCTCCGGGACAGGGGTTTCACCCCTCCACTTT.